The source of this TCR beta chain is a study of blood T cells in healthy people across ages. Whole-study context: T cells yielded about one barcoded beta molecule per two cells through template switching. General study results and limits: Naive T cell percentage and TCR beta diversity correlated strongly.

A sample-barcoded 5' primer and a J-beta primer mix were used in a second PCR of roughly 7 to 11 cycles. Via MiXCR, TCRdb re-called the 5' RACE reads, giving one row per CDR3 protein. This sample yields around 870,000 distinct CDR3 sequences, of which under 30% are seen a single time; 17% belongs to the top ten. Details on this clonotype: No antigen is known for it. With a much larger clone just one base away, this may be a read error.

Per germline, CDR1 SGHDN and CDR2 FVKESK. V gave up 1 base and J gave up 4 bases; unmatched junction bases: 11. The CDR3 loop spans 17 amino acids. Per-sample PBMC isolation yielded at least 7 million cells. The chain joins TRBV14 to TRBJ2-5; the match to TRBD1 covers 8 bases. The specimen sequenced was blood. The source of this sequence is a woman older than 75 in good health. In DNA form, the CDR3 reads TGTGCCAGCAGCCAAGGGCCGCGGGACAGGTTCGGAGAGACCCAGTACTTC. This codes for CASSQGPRDRFGETQYF.